A single TCR beta chain is shown here with its context. The clone's antigen remains unknown. Qualities for individual bases were not recorded, and no much larger clone is one base off. Taken from the germline V gene (reference sequence), the CDR1 and CDR2 loops are MNHEY and SMNVEV. Including cysteine and phenylalanine, the CDR3 has 15 amino acids. Of the read, only the CDR3 DNA is kept; its 45 bases are in frame from base 1. V is trimmed back by 6 bases and J by 1 base, and the junction contains 5 bases that no gene match accounts for. This sample stems from a study of cytomegalovirus exposure and HLA in healthy donors (dated by TCRdb to about 2017). Regarding the complete study: A later analysis indicated that the 95 to 150 validation repertoires were generated on the platform also employed for the roughly 730 repertoires of the first cohort. Along with the approximately 650-subject first cohort, a separate validation cohort of over a hundred different subjects was used. The study aimed to test whether cataloging public T cell receptors could reveal signatures of past pathogen exposure. To predict cytomegalovirus infection status, the study brought together high-throughput TCR immunosequencing, statistical association of individual TCRs with disease status, and machine learning. Results and caveats for the whole study, not just this receptor: In vitro tests confirmed that a few of the cytomegalovirus-associated TCR beta chains recognize cytomegalovirus antigens. While some public TCRs were present in many individuals, most TCR sequences turned up only very rarely across donors. The study gave a list of around 170 TCR beta chains associated with cytomegalovirus. The authors suggested that the approach could potentially be extended to other disease states and immunological phenotypes. A later analysis found that TCRs clustered in the first cohort also tended to co-occur in the roughly 120 validation repertoires, with 90% to 95% of cluster scores above 0. A later analysis lacked HLA typing for the validation cohort, so it scored co-occurrence in that cohort across all 120 repertoires. In both the original and validation cohorts, the classifier was reported to diagnose cytomegalovirus status with high specificity and sensitivity.

Donors formed part of the validation cohort, which comprised 120 subjects and was distinct from the first cohort of several hundred subjects. The receptor library was made with the immunoSEQ multiplex PCR assay. On the authors' methods: A statistical classification framework was developed to diagnose cytomegalovirus status using the catalog of TCR beta chain sequences. In its TCRdb copy, this immuneACCESS table keeps in-frame sequences only and misses some clones. Where compared with another copy, unresolved V genes explain less than half of these, and the others have no known cause. The DNA gave D and trimming, while V, J and clone size come from that table. The sample includes approximately 160,000 clones, with 91% observed a single time. The ten most abundant clones make up around 2.7% of the sample.

This sequence uses TRBV27 and TRBJ1-5; 8 middle bases align to TRBD1. Sequencing was done on a sample of PBMCs. This TCR was recovered from a woman aged 18 to 35 in good health and CMV-seropositive. Here is the DNA: TGTGCCAGCAGATCGGGACAGGCAAGCAATCAGCCCCAGCATTTT. Its product reads: CASRSGQASNQPQHF.